These 22 T cell receptor beta chains share one sample of origin, sequenced in a study of neoadjuvant anti-PD-1 for oral cavity cancer. The data were produced by immunoSEQ multiplex PCR, yet TCRdb's version contains in-frame clones alone and is incomplete. Of around 60,000 clones listed, 65% to 85% are singletons. Sequences were derived from PBMCs, sampled before nivolumab (anti-PD-1) treatment. Receptors were obtained from a person between 40 and 79 years old with oral cavity squamous cell carcinoma.

This clone appeared once. The CDR3 spells CASSTRDRSSGNTIYF. CDR3 sequence (DNA): TGCGCCAGCAGCACCCGGGACAGAAGCTCTGGAAACACCATATATTTT. The chain combines TRBV5-1 with TRBJ1-3; 7 nucleotides agree with TRBD1. Germline values: CDR1 SGHRS, CDR2 YFSETQ. The CDR3 consists of 16 residues. With V trimmed by 4 bases and J by 0 bases, 7 bases remained unmatched.

V and J are TRBV18 and TRBJ2-7; 8 bases line up with TRBD1. Per the germline V gene, CDR1 is KGHSH and CDR2 is LQKENI. CDR3 length equals 14 residues. The junction had 4 bases not matched to a gene; V was cut back by 3 bases and J by 3 bases. The chain's CDR3 is CASSPGQALYEQYF. CDR3 in DNA: TGTGCCAGCTCACCGGGACAGGCCCTCTACGAGCAGTACTTC.

The chain joins TRBV5-6 to TRBJ2-7; D might be TRBD1 (6 bases). CDR3 length equals 14 residues. Germline V gene sequence: CDR1 SGHDT, CDR2 YYEEEE. Trimming took off 0 bases at V and 4 bases at J, with 11 bases between the two ends. In DNA form, the CDR3 reads TGTGCCAGCAGCTTGGTGCAGGGGTCTTACGAGCAGTACTTC. This sequence encodes CASSLVQGSYEQYF.

This rearrangement joins TRBV9 to TRBJ1-2; 7 positions match TRBD1. V shed 3 bases and J 0 bases; nucleotides not matched to a gene: 5. Germline CDR1 and CDR2: SGDLS and YYNGEE. The CDR3 contains 15 residues. In DNA form, the CDR3 reads TGTGCCAGCAGCGGAGGGGGCCAATCTAACTATGGCTACACCTTC. It encodes CASSGGGQSNYGYTF. Complete variable domain (other parts from reference TRBV9 and TRBJ1-2): DSGVTQTPKHLITATGQRVTLRCSPRSGDLSVYWYQQSLDQGLQFLIQYYNGEERAKGNILERFSAQQFPDLHSELNLSSLELGDSALYFCASSGGGQSNYGYTFGSGTRLTVV.

The CDR3: CASSRGAGAGANVLTF. CDR3 nucleotides: TGTGCCAGCAGCCGCGGAGCGGGGGCTGGGGCCAACGTCCTGACTTTC. This chain connects TRBV11-2 to TRBJ2-6; 8 nucleotides align to TRBD2. Unmatched junction bases numbered 5, after V lost 5 bases and J lost 2 bases. The V gene's germline CDR1 is SGHAT and CDR2 FQNNGV. The CDR3 consists of 16 residues.

This clone was recorded only once. The rearrangement uses TRBV2 and TRBJ2-3, with D perhaps TRBD2 (5 bases). V lost 9 bases and J lost 2, with 12 bases in between. The CDR3 is made up of 13 amino acids. Germline CDR1 is SNHLY and CDR2 is FYNNEI. The CDR3 DNA sequence: TGTGCCAGTTTCACTAGGCACACAGATACGCAGTATTTT. It is translated as CASFTRHTDTQYF. Full variable domain (missing parts from reference TRBV2 and TRBJ2-3): EPEVTQTPSHQVTQMGQEVILRCVPISNHLYFYWYRQILGQKVEFLVSFYNNEISEKSEIFDDQFSVERPDGSNFTLKIRSTKLEDSAMYFCASFTRHTDTQYFGPGTRLTVL.

The chain couples TRBV28 to TRBJ1-5; 7 bases align to TRBD1. The length of the CDR3 is 12 residues. J was trimmed by 9 bases and V by 3 bases; bases with no gene match: 2. CDR1 MDHEN and CDR2 SYDVKM come from the germline V gene. CDR3 region: CASSFRGAPQHF. The CDR3 nucleotides are TGTGCCAGCAGTTTCAGGGGGGCGCCCCAGCATTTT.

The rearrangement joins TRBV2 to TRBJ1-1; D might be TRBD1 (6 bases). V dropped 8 bases and J dropped 0 bases, with 7 bases sitting between them. Germline-derived CDR1 and CDR2 are SNHLY and FYNNEI. The CDR3 loop spans 12 amino acids. The CDR3 spells CASGQMNTEAFF. CDR3 DNA sequence: TGTGCCAGCGGACAGATGAACACTGAAGCTTTCTTT.

The V call is TRBV6-1, the J call TRBJ2-5; D is tentatively TRBD1 or TRBD2 (6 bases each). Between the trimmed V and J ends, which lost 6 bases and 2 bases, there was a span of 10 bases. Germline V gives CDR1 MNHNS, CDR2 SASEGT. The CDR3 consists of 13 residues. The CDR3 region is CASRRGLQETQYF. CDR3 DNA: TGTGCCAGCAGACGGGGGCTACAAGAGACCCAGTACTTC.

This clone is judged medium-sized. The chain has TRBV7-9 and TRBJ2-7, with 7 bases fitting TRBD2. The CDR3 contains 15 residues. Trimming removed 5 bases from V and 7 bases from J; junction bases left unmatched: 14. Germline V CDR1 and CDR2: SEHNR, FQNEAQ (reference sequence). This CDR3 reads CASSPLSGAPKEQYF. The CDR3 DNA is TGTGCCAGCAGCCCTCTGAGCGGGGCGCCTAAAGAGCAGTACTTC. The complete variable domain, with remaining parts taken from reference TRBV7-9 and TRBJ2-7, reads DTGVSQNPRHKITKRGQNVTFRCDPISEHNRLYWYRQTLGQGPEFLTYFQNEAQLEKSRLLSDRFSAERPKGSFSTLEIQRTEQGDSAMYLCASSPLSGAPKEQYFGPGTRLTVT.

This chain joins TRBV15 and TRBJ1-2; 9 bases are shared with TRBD1. V gave up 1 base and J gave up 5 bases; unmatched junction bases: 2. The V gene's germline CDR1 is LNHNV and CDR2 YYDKDF (reference sequence). The CDR3 has 14 residues. The CDR3 sequence is CATSRGGQGYGYTF. CDR3 DNA: TGTGCCACCAGCAGAGGGGGACAGGGATATGGCTACACCTTC.

The rearrangement joins TRBV15 to TRBJ2-7, with unresolved D. This CDR3 is built from 13 residues. With 0 bases removed from V and 7 bases from J, the gap between germline ends came to 10 bases. Germline values: CDR1 LNHNV, CDR2 YYDKDF (reference sequence). The DNA of the CDR3 is TGTGCCACCAGCAGAGACGGTTTCTTGGAGCAGTACTTC. Translated: CATSRDGFLEQYF.

V gene TRBV7-3 combines with J gene TRBJ1-2; TRBD1 is a possible D gene (6 bases). The V end lost 2 bases, the J end lost 8 bases, and 18 bases lay between the germline ends. The CDR3 is 15 amino acids. Germline-derived CDR1 and CDR2 are SGHTA and FQGTGA. DNA for the CDR3: TGTGCCAGCAGCTTACTACAGGGTCCGTCGAGGGGCTACACCTTC. Its translation is CASSLLQGPSRGYTF.

This sequence joins TRBV19 and TRBJ2-1, with D hard to call. Germline values: CDR1 LNHDA, CDR2 SQIVND (reference sequence). The CDR3 runs 16 residues. The V end was cut by 3 bases, the J end by 4 bases, with 16 bases between. The CDR3 nucleotides read TGTGCCAGTAGTATGGGCTGGCGCCAACTTTACAATGAGCAGTTCTTC. This codes for CASSMGWRQLYNEQFF.

The J gene is TRBJ2-7, the V gene TRBV27; no definite D call. This CDR3 has 14 residues. From germline, CDR1 is MNHEY and CDR2 SMNVEV (reference sequence). V was trimmed by 3 bases and J by 2 bases, leaving 11 bases between them. The CDR3 nucleotides read TGTGCCAGCAGTTTCTCCCGGGTACCCTACGAGCAGTACTTC. Its translation: CASSFSRVPYEQYF.

This chain connects TRBV19 to TRBJ1-2, with D unclear. Trimming shortened V by 7 bases and J by 4 bases, and 19 bases separated the two germline ends. The CDR3 is 15 residues long. Germline V gene data show CDR1 as LNHDA and CDR2 as SQIVND (reference sequence). The CDR3 here is CASTQPGQLIYGYTF. The DNA of the CDR3 is TGTGCCAGTACCCAACCTGGGCAGCTAATCTATGGCTACACCTTC.

The chain joins TRBV18 to TRBJ2-1; possibly TRBD1 for D (5 bases). The CDR3 has 13 amino acids. CDR1 KGHSH and CDR2 LQKENI come from the germline V gene. Trimming cost V 4 bases and J 4 bases, with 8 bases left between them. Here the CDR3 reads CASSRQKYNEQFF. The CDR3 region has the DNA TGTGCCAGCTCACGACAGAAATACAATGAGCAGTTCTTC. Filled out from reference TRBV18 and TRBJ2-1, the complete variable domain reads NAGVMQNPRHLVRRRGQEARLRCSPMKGHSHVYWYRQLPEEGLKFMVYLQKENIIDESGMPKERFSAEFPKEGPSILRIQQVVRGDSAAYFCASSRQKYNEQFFGPGTRLTVL.

This clone was counted a few times. The chain links TRBV2 to TRBJ2-7; possibly TRBD1 for D (5 bases). The V gene's germline CDR1 is SNHLY and CDR2 FYNNEI. This CDR3 spans 15 amino acids. V dropped 4 bases and J dropped 0 bases, with 13 bases sitting between them. The CDR3 nucleotides read TGTGCCAGCAGTGGGGTACAGGATCTCTCCTACGAGCAGTACTTC. Translated, it gives CASSGVQDLSYEQYF.

The chain employs TRBV30 and TRBJ1-6; D is ambiguous. Trimming stripped 8 bases from V and 13 bases from J, with 15 bases between. The CDR3 spans 11 residues. The germline CDR1 and CDR2 sequences are GTSNPN and SVGIG (reference sequence). DNA of the CDR3: TGTGCCCCGTCTCGTAGAACGCCCCTCCACTTT. Amino acid sequence: CAPSRRTPLHF. The whole variable domain, filled in from reference TRBV30 and TRBJ1-6, reads SQTIHQWPATLVQPVGSPLSLECTVEGTSNPNLYWYRQAAGRGLQLLFYSVGIGQISSEVPQNLSASRPQDRQFILSSKKLLLSDSGFYLCAPSRRTPLHFGNGTRLTVT.

The chain links TRBV10-2 to TRBJ2-1; tentatively, D is TRBD2 (6 bases). CDR1 is WSHSY and CDR2 is SAAADI in the germline V gene. Trimming took 3 bases from V and 8 from J, leaving 14 bases between them. This CDR3 has 14 residues. This CDR3 reads CASSDHRLDDEQFF. CDR3 nucleotides: TGCGCCAGCAGTGACCATCGACTAGACGATGAGCAGTTCTTC.

The sample holds a few counts of this clone. The chain carries TRBV29-1 and TRBJ1-3; D call uncertain. The CDR3 has 11 residues. Germline CDR1 is SQVTM and CDR2 is ANQGSEA. Trimming removed 6 bases at V and 3 bases at J, with 6 bases between. The CDR3 reads CSVWGGNTIYF. The CDR3 DNA is TGCAGCGTATGGGGTGGAAACACCATATATTTT.

This clone has only one observation. The chain uses TRBV19 and TRBJ2-5, with 7 bases matching TRBD2. Per the germline V gene, CDR1 is LNHDA and CDR2 is SQIVND (reference sequence). V shed 3 bases and J 7 bases; nucleotides not matched to a gene: 8. The CDR3 runs to 14 residues. The CDR3 spells CASSIGREGRTQYF. CDR3 sequence (DNA): TGTGCCAGTAGTATCGGCAGGGAGGGTAGGACCCAGTACTTC.